This section outlines one T cell receptor (beta chain) sequence together with its context. This sample is drawn from a study of blood T cell repertoires in COVID-19. The germline V gene has CDR1 SGHAT and CDR2 FQNNGV. This CDR3 has 14 amino acids. V was shortened by 5 bases and J by 3 bases, with 13 bases between the two germline ends. The method was immunoSEQ multiplex PCR; TCRdb's version includes in-frame clones alone and lacks a portion of them. The sample records 250,000 to 350,000 clones, about 85% being singletons. V is TRBV11-2 and J is TRBJ1-1, with D possibly being TRBD1 (6 bases). Sequencing input: PBMCs or T cells enriched from blood (not recorded which). The TCR originated in a woman between 50 and 59 years old who had recovered from COVID-19. CDR3: CASSTKQGYTEAFF. DNA for the CDR3: TGTGCCAGCAGCACCAAACAGGGTTACACTGAAGCTTTCTTT.